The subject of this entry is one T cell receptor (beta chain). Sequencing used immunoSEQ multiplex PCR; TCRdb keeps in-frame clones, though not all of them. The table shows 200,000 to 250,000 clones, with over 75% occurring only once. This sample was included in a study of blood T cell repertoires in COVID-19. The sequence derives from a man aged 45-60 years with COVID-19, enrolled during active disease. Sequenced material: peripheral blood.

The CDR3 nucleotides are TGTGCCAGCAGCCAAGCCCTCACCAGGGGCGGAGGCTACACCTTC. Its protein is CASSQALTRGGGYTF. V and J are TRBV3-1 (or the pseudogene TRBV3-2) and TRBJ1-2; D is possibly TRBD1 (6 bases). This CDR3 comprises 15 residues. V lost 1 base to trimming and J lost 8 bases, with 17 bases between them. CDR1 LGHDT and CDR2 YNNKEL come from the germline V gene (reference sequence).